The 11 T cell receptor beta chains below come from one sample, sequenced in a study of T cell repertoires in aging, cancer and after chemotherapy. TCR beta rearrangements were amplified from peripheral blood genomic DNA. Multiplex touch-down PCR with TRB-A/B primers amplified rearranged V-D-J TRB sequences. Via MiXCR, TCRdb re-called the multiplex PCR reads, giving one row per CDR3 protein. This sample has about 1,700 distinct CDR3 sequences, with roughly three fifths found just once. Sequencing used blood. Receptor source: a human donor with a blood cancer.

The chain has TRBV7-2 and TRBJ2-5, with D maybe TRBD1 (6 bases). The CDR3 sequence is 14 residues long. V was trimmed by 3 bases and J by 7 bases, leaving 15 bases between them. Germline CDR1 SGHTA, CDR2 FQGNSA. The CDR3 is CASSLPRGGGTQYF. The CDR3 nucleotides are TGTGCCAGCAGCTTGCCCAGGGGTGGAGGGACCCAGTACTTC.

The V and J genes are TRBV6-5 and TRBJ2-2; D may correspond to TRBD1 or TRBD2 (5 bases each). The CDR3 has 16 amino acids. V was shortened by 4 bases and J by 0 bases, with 12 bases between the two germline ends. Germline CDR1 MNHEY, CDR2 SVGAGI. CDR3 protein: CASSWDRQANTGELFF. DNA of the CDR3: TGTGCCAGCAGTTGGGACCGCCAGGCGAACACCGGGGAGCTGTTTTTT.

Only a few counts were recorded for this clonotype. V usage is TRBV6-5 and J usage is TRBJ2-3; D ambiguous. The V end was cut by 2 bases, the J end by 1 base, with 10 bases between. The CDR3 extends over 15 amino acids. Germline lookup yields CDR1 MNHEY and CDR2 SVGAGI. CDR3 protein: CASSYGGSRTDTQYF. In nucleotides, the CDR3 is TGTGCCAGCAGTTACGGTGGCTCACGCACAGATACGCAGTATTTT.

The genes are TRBV12-3 or TRBV12-4 and TRBJ2-1; possible D gene TRBD1, 6 bases. CDR3 size: 16 residues. Trimming cost V 1 base and J 0 bases, with 10 bases left between them. For the CDR3, the DNA is TGTGCCAGCAGTTTAGACAGGGACCGCTCCTACAATGAGCAGTTCTTC. Translated, it gives CASSLDRDRSYNEQFF.

This clonotype was seen a few times. The chain couples TRBV6-5 to TRBJ2-1; 11 bases match TRBD2. In germline, CDR1 is MNHEY, CDR2 SVGAGI. Trimming at V came to 6 bases and at J to 7 bases, leaving 5 bases not matched to a gene. The CDR3 runs 14 residues. The CDR3 here is CASSLAGGRNEQFF. The DNA for the CDR3 is TGTGCCAGCAGCCTAGCGGGGGGTAGGAATGAGCAGTTCTTC.

The rearrangement uses TRBV12-3 or TRBV12-4 and TRBJ2-4; D tentatively fits TRBD1 or TRBD2 (6 bases each). The CDR3 contains 15 residues. V was cut by 6 bases and J by 3 bases, with 15 bases left in between. CDR3 loop: CASSRQEGGKNIQYF. The CDR3 DNA follows: TGTGCCAGCAGCCGACAGGAGGGAGGCAAAAACATTCAGTACTTC.

This chain uses TRBV30 with TRBJ1-3; D unclear. Germline V gives CDR1 GTSNPN, CDR2 SVGIG (reference sequence). This CDR3 has 11 amino acids. The germline V and J ends were trimmed by 3 bases and 0 bases, with 0 bases remaining between them. Written as DNA, the CDR3 is TGTGCCTGGAGCTCTGGAAACACCATATATTTT. This translates into CAWSSGNTIYF.

V usage is TRBV29-1 and J usage is TRBJ2-7; 11 bases line up with TRBD2. Trimming took 6 bases from V and 5 from J; bases not matched to a gene: 12. The CDR3 spans 15 residues. Germline loops: CDR1 SQVTM, CDR2 ANQGSEA. The CDR3 protein is CSVGLAAGQGDEQYF. Here the CDR3 DNA reads TGCAGCGTGGGACTAGCGGCCGGACAGGGAGACGAGCAGTACTTC.

The chain carries TRBV27 and TRBJ1-6; D possibly corresponds to TRBD1 (5 bases). CDR1 is MNHEY and CDR2 is SMNVEV in the germline V gene (reference sequence). V shed 6 bases and J shed 9 bases, with 12 bases lying between them. The CDR3 loop spans 13 amino acids. The CDR3: CASRVGGSSPLHF. CDR3 DNA: TGTGCCAGCAGGGTTGGGGGGTCTTCACCCCTCCACTTT.

The genes are TRBV29-1 and TRBJ2-2; no firm D call. The germline CDR1 and CDR2 sequences are SQVTM and ANQGSEA. The CDR3 extends over 13 amino acids. Trimming pared 8 bases from V and 2 bases from J, leaving 12 bases between. CDR3 sequence (DNA): TGCAGCTCCCATGGCACCAACACCGGGGAGCTGTTTTTT. Residues: CSSHGTNTGELFF.

The chain recombines TRBV19 with TRBJ2-3; 9 bases align to TRBD1. CDR1 is LNHDA and CDR2 is SQIVND in the germline V gene (reference sequence). The V and J ends lost 5 bases and 1 base, in that order; junction bases with no gene match: 4. The CDR3 runs 15 residues. CDR3 loop: CASSPRTGGTDTQYF. CDR3 nucleotide sequence: TGTGCCAGTAGTCCCCGGACAGGGGGCACAGATACGCAGTATTTT. Full variable domain (rest looked up from reference TRBV19 and TRBJ2-3): DGGITQSPKYLFRKEGQNVTLSCEQNLNHDAMYWYRQDPGQGLRLIYYSQIVNDFQKGDIAEGYSVSREKKESFPLTVTSAQKNPTAFYLCASSPRTGGTDTQYFGPGTRLTVL.